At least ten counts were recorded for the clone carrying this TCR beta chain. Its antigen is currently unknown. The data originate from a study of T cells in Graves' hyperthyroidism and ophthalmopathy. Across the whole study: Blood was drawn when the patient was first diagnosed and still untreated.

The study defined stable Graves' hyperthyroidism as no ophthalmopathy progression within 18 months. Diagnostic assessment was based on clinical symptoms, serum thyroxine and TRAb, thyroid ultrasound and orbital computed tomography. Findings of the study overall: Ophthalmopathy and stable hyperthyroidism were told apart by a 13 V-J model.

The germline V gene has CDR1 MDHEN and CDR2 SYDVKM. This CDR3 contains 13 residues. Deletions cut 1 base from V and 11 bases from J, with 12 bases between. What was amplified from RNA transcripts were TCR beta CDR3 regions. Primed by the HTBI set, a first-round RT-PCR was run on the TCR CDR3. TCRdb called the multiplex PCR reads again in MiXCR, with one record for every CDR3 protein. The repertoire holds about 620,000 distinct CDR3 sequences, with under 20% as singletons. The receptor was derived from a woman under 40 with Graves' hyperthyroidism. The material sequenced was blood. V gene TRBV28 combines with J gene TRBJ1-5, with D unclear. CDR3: CASSLSGATAQHF. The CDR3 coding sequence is TGTGCCAGCAGTTTATCGGGCGCCACGGCCCAGCATTTT.